The next 5 T cell receptor beta chains were all read from a single sample in a study of early T cells in non-severe SARS-CoV-2 infection. A single record per CDR3 protein comes from TCRdb applying MiXCR to the 5' RACE reads. The sample consists of roughly 28,000 distinct CDR3 sequences, under 6% of them appearing once. Sequenced material: whole blood. The receptors originated from an adult who was a healthcare worker with PCR-confirmed SARS-CoV-2 infection or an uninfected control (not recorded which).

This clonotype was recorded a few times. CDR3 bases: TGTGCCAGCAGTTTGGGGACCAGGGGGTCCTATGGCTACACCTTC. This gives the protein CASSLGTRGSYGYTF. The chain joins TRBV6-5 to TRBJ1-2; TRBD1 matches at 7 bases. CDR1 and CDR2 (germline): MNHEY, SVGAGI. CDR3 length: 15 residues. With 4 bases clipped from V and 4 bases from J, the junction kept 9 bases outside the gene matches.

This clonotype was recorded many times. The rearrangement links TRBV7-9 to TRBJ2-1; possibly TRBD1 for D (5 bases). Germline CDR1 reads SEHNR; CDR2 reads FQNEAQ (reference sequence). The CDR3 spans 12 residues. Trimming pared 8 bases from V and 3 bases from J, leaving 8 bases between. This CDR3 is CASHDSYNEQFF. The CDR3 region has the DNA TGTGCCAGCCATGACAGCTACAATGAGCAGTTCTTC.

The chain recombines TRBV20-1 with TRBJ2-3; D is undetermined. The CDR3 length is 16 residues. Trimming took off 0 bases at V and 2 bases at J, with 15 bases between the two ends. Germline values: CDR1 DFQATT, CDR2 SNEGSKA (reference sequence). The CDR3 is CSARDPRRPATDTQYF. The CDR3 DNA reads as TGCAGTGCTAGAGATCCACGGCGACCCGCCACAGATACGCAGTATTTT.

This clonotype was detected many times. The J gene is TRBJ1-1, the V gene TRBV27; D is ambiguous. The CDR3 length is 14 residues. The ends were cut back, 7 bases at V and 3 bases at J, with 15 bases in the middle. Germline assignment: CDR1 MNHEY and CDR2 SMNVEV (reference sequence). CDR3 coding DNA: TGTGCCAGCACCTCAAGTCCCTGGGACACTGAAGCTTTCTTT. This codes for CASTSSPWDTEAFF.

In this sample, this clonotype turned up a few times. The genes are TRBV6-5 and TRBJ2-3; no clear D. CDR3 length: 15 residues. Trimming cost V 6 bases and J 0 bases, with 13 bases left between them. Germline-derived CDR1 and CDR2 are MNHEY and SVGAGI. For the CDR3, the DNA is TGTGCCAGCAGCCTCCTGGGAACTAGCACAGATACGCAGTATTTT. Translation gives CASSLLGTSTDTQYF.